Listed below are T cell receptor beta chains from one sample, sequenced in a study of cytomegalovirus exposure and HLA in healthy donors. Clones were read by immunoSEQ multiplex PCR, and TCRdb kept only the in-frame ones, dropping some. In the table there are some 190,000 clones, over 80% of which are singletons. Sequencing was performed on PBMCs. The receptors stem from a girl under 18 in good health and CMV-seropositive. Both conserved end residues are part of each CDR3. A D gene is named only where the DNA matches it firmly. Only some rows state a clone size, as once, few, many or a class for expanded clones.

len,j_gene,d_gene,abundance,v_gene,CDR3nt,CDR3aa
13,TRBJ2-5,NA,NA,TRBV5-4,TGTGCCAGCAGCTTGGGGGGGCAGGAGACCCAGTACTTC,CASSLGGQETQYF
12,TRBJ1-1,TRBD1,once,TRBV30,TGTGCCTGGGACAGGGGGGACACTGAAGCTTTCTTT,CAWDRGDTEAFF
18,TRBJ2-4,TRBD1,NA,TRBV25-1,TGTGCCAGCAGTGAAGAAGACAGGGGATTGATAGCCAAAAACATTCAGTACTTC,CASSEEDRGLIAKNIQYF
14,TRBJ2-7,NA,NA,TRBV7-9,TGTGCCAGCAGCTTAGGTGGCAGGGTGGGCGAGCAGTACTTC,CASSLGGRVGEQYF
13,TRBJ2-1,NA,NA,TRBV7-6,TGTGCCAGCAGCTTAGACAGGTCCAATGAGCAGTTCTTC,CASSLDRSNEQFF
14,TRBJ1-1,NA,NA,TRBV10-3,TGTGCCATCACCCCCTCTATTAAGGGGACTGAAGCTTTCTTT,CAITPSIKGTEAFF
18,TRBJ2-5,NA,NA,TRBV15,TGTGCCACCAGCGCCTCGCTCCCTGGGCACTTTGGGCAAGAGACCCAGTACTTC,CATSASLPGHFGQETQYF
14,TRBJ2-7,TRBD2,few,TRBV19,TGTGCCAGTAGTATAACTAGCGGGGCCTACGAGCAGTACTTC,CASSITSGAYEQYF
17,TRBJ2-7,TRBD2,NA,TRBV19,TGTGCCAGTAGTATAGATACTAGCGGGAGCTGGCGCTACGAGCAGTACTTC,CASSIDTSGSWRYEQYF
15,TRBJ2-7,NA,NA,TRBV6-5,TGTGCCAGCAGCATCCAGCTTGCCGACAATGGCGAGCAGTACTTC,CASSIQLADNGEQYF
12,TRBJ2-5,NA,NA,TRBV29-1,TGCAGCGTTGATGGTACTCAAGAGACCCAGTACTTC,CSVDGTQETQYF
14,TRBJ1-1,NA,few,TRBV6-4,TGTGCCAGCAGGACGGGACATATGAACACTGAAGCTTTCTTT,CASRTGHMNTEAFF
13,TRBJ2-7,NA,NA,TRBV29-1,TGCAGCGTTGAAATGAACGGTCCCTACGAGCAGTACTTC,CSVEMNGPYEQYF
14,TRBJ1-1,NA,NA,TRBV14,TGTGCCAGCAGCTCACACGAGGTGAACACTGAAGCTTTCTTT,CASSSHEVNTEAFF
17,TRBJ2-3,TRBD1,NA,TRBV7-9,TGTGCCAGCAGCAAACGAAAGGCCGGGACAGCATCAGATACGCAGTATTTT,CASSKRKAGTASDTQYF
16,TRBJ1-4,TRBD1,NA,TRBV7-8,TGTGCCAGCAGCTTTGGACAGGGAGTGTCCAAGGAAAAACTGTTTTTT,CASSFGQGVSKEKLFF
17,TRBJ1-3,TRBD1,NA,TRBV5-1,TGCGCCAGCAGCTTGGGGGGGACAGGGGCATCTGGAAACACCATATATTTT,CASSLGGTGASGNTIYF
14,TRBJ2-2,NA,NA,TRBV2,TGTGCCAGCAGTGACCCAGCGAACACCGGGGAGCTGTTTTTT,CASSDPANTGELFF
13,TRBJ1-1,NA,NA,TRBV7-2,TGTGCCAGCAGCCCGCAGGGGTGGACTGAAGCTTTCTTT,CASSPQGWTEAFF
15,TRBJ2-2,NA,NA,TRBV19,TGTGCCAGTAGTATGTGGCGGAGGATCACCGGGGAGCTGTTTTTT,CASSMWRRITGELFF
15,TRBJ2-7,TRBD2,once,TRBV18,TGTGCCAGCTCACGGCTAGCGGGAACTCACTACGAGCAGTACTTC,CASSRLAGTHYEQYF
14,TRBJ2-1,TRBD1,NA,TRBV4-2,TGTGCCAGCAGCCAGGGGACAGGCTTAAATGAGCAGTTCTTC,CASSQGTGLNEQFF
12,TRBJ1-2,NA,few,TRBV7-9,TGTGCCAGCCGCTTAGATGGCCATGGCTACACCTTC,CASRLDGHGYTF
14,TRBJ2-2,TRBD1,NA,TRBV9,TGTGCCAGCAGCGGGGGACAGCAACACGGGGAGCTGTTTTTT,CASSGGQQHGELFF
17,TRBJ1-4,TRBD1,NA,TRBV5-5,TGTGCCAGCAGCCCCCGGACAGGGGGCTCAGCTAATGAAAAACTGTTTTTT,CASSPRTGGSANEKLFF
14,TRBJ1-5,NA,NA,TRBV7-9,TGTGCCAGCAGCTTCCCAGGGGAGGGTCAGCCCCAGCATTTT,CASSFPGEGQPQHF
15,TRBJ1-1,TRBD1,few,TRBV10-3,TGTGCCATCAGTGGGGACAGGGTAATTGGGACTGAAGCTTTCTTT,CAISGDRVIGTEAFF
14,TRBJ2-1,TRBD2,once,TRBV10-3,TGTGCCACCTGGACTAGCGGGAGCTCCCATGAGCAGTTCTTC,CATWTSGSSHEQFF
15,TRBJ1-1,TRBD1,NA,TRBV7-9,TGTGCCAGCAGCTTCGACAGGGGGCTGATCACTGAAGCTTTCTTT,CASSFDRGLITEAFF
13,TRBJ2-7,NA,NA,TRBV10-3,TGTGCCATCAGTCGGGACTCCTCCTACGAGCAGTACTTC,CAISRDSSYEQYF
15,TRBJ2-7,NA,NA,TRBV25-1,TGTGCCAGCAGTGAAGTGGGAACAGGCTCCTACGAGCAGTACTTC,CASSEVGTGSYEQYF
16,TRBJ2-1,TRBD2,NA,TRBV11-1,TGTGCCAGCAGCCCGAGGACTAGCGGGAGTGTGGGTGAGCAGTTCTTC,CASSPRTSGSVGEQFF
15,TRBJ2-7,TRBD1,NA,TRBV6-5,TGTGCCAGCAGTTACTCGATCCCCGGGACAGACGAGCAGTACTTC,CASSYSIPGTDEQYF
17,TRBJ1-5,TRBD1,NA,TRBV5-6,TGTGCCAGCAGCCGGACAGGGTTGGTTGAGGGCAATCAGCCCCAGCATTTT,CASSRTGLVEGNQPQHF
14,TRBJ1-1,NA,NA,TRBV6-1,TGTGCCAGCACGAGGACAGTCATGAACACTGAAGCTTTCTTT,CASTRTVMNTEAFF
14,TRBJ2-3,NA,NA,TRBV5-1,TGCGCCAGCAGTGTAGGGGGGGACACAGATACGCAGTATTTT,CASSVGGDTDTQYF
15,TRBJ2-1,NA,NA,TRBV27,TGTGCCAGCAGTTTATCCCCGGACTCCGACAATGAGCAGTTCTTC,CASSLSPDSDNEQFF
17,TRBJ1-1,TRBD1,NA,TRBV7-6,TGTGCCAGCAGCTTATGGGACAGGGGACGACCGGGGACTGAAGCTTTCTTT,CASSLWDRGRPGTEAFF
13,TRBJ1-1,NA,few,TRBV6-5,TGTGCCAGCAGCCCCCGCGAGAACACTGAAGCTTTCTTT,CASSPRENTEAFF
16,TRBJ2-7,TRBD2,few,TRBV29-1,TGCAGCGTTGCTGCCCTAGGCAGCGGGAGTCCCTACGAGCAGTACTTC,CSVAALGSGSPYEQYF
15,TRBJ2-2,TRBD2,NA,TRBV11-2,TGTGCCAGCAGCTCCCGACTAGCGGGAGCCGGGGAGCTGTTTTTT,CASSSRLAGAGELFF
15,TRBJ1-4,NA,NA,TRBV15,TGTGCCACCAGCAGAGATGCCAGGGCTTCGGGAAAACTGTTTTTT,CATSRDARASGKLFF
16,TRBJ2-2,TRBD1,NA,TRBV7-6,TGTGCCAGCAGCTTAGCGACAGGGGGACCCACCGGGGAGCTGTTTTTT,CASSLATGGPTGELFF
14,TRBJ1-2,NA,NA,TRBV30,TGTGCCTGGACGGCGGGAGCATCTAACTATGGCTACACCTTC,CAWTAGASNYGYTF
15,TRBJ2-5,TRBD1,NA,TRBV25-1,TGTGCCAGCAGTGAACCCGACAGGGGGAAAGAGACCCAGTACTTC,CASSEPDRGKETQYF
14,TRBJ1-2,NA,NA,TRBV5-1,TGCGCCAGCAGCTTGGCTTTCGGGGACTCTGGCTACACCTTC,CASSLAFGDSGYTF
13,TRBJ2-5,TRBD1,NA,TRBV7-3,TGTGCCAGCAGCCCAGGACAGGGTGAGACCCAGTACTTC,CASSPGQGETQYF
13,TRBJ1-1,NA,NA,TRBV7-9,TGTGCCAGCAGCTCTTTCCCGGGCACTGAAGCTTTCTTT,CASSSFPGTEAFF
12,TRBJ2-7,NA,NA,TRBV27,TGTGCCAGCAGTTTGGAGGGATACGAGCAGTACTTC,CASSLEGYEQYF
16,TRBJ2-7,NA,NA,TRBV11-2,TGTGCCAGCAGCTTTATACCAGCGCGTTTTTCCTACGAGCAGTACTTC,CASSFIPARFSYEQYF
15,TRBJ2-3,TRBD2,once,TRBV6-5,TGTGCCAGCAGTTATCCGGGGGGAAGCACAGATACGCAGTATTTT,CASSYPGGSTDTQYF